Presented here are 26 T cell receptor beta chains from one specimen sequenced in a study of T cell changes during pregnancy in multiple sclerosis. Repertoires were generated with immunoSEQ multiplex PCR, while TCRdb's copy carries only in-frame clones and drops some. The sample holds 85,000 to 130,000 clones, less than 95% seen once. Sample: peripheral blood, taken after pregnancy. The source of these receptors is a female donor with multiple sclerosis, enrolled in a pregnancy study.

This chain links TRBV6-6 with TRBJ1-2; D unresolved. The CDR3 has 14 residues. Trimming took 0 bases from V and 8 from J, leaving 13 bases between them. CDR1 is MNHNY, CDR2 SVGAGI, per germline (reference sequence). The CDR3 is CASSYSIGVYGYTF. CDR3 nucleotides: TGTGCCAGCAGTTACTCGATCGGGGTGTACGGCTACACCTTC.

The chain joins TRBV7-9 to TRBJ1-2; D ambiguous. The CDR3 contains 13 residues. V lost 5 bases to trimming and J lost 9 bases, with 16 bases between them. Per the germline V gene, CDR1 is SEHNR and CDR2 is FQNEAQ (reference sequence). CDR3 sequence: CASSPLGSERYTF. The CDR3 DNA sequence: TGTGCCAGCAGCCCCCTGGGGAGCGAACGCTACACCTTC.

This chain links TRBV28 with TRBJ2-5; 8 nucleotides match TRBD1. After removal of 9 bases from V and 3 bases from J, the junction contained 12 bases not matched to a gene. The germline V gene has CDR1 MDHEN and CDR2 SYDVKM. The CDR3 sequence is 15 residues long. The CDR3 is CASHPSGQGEETQYF. The CDR3 DNA reads TGTGCCAGTCATCCTTCCGGACAGGGTGAAGAGACCCAGTACTTC.

V and J are TRBV21-1 and TRBJ1-2; the table's D gene call, TRBD1, was not cross checked with the DNA. TRBV21-1 is deemed a pseudogene. The CDR3 spans 15 residues. CDR3 sequence reads: CASSSRDRLFSGYTF. CDR3 in DNA: TGTGCCAGCAGCTCCAGGGACAGGTTGTTTTCTGGCTACACCTTC.

V gene TRBV5-5 combines with J gene TRBJ2-6, with 9 bases identical to TRBD1. V shed 3 bases, J shed 11 bases, and the junction held 3 bases outside the gene matches. The CDR3 loop spans 13 amino acids. CDR1 and CDR2 (germline): SGHKS, YYEKEE (reference sequence). CDR3 amino acids: CASSSRQGDVLTF. CDR3 DNA: TGTGCCAGCAGCTCTAGACAGGGGGACGTCCTGACTTTC.

Here the CDR3 reads CASSLPTASGRVVEQFF. The CDR3 nucleotides are TGTGCCAGCAGTCTCCCGACGGCTAGCGGGAGGGTGGTGGAGCAGTTCTTC. V is TRBV27 and J is TRBJ2-1, with 12 bases fitting TRBD2. Trimming removed 5 bases from V and 10 bases from J; junction bases left unmatched: 15. CDR3 size: 17 residues. The V gene's germline CDR1 is MNHEY and CDR2 SMNVEV (reference sequence).

The chain carries TRBV30 and TRBJ2-7; 8 nucleotides agree with TRBD2. Trimming removed 4 bases from V and 6 bases from J; junction bases left unmatched: 8. The germline V gene has CDR1 GTSNPN and CDR2 SVGIG (reference sequence). CDR3 length: 13 amino acids. CDR3: CAWKGARGAEQYF. In nucleotides, the CDR3 is TGTGCCTGGAAAGGGGCGCGGGGGGCCGAGCAGTACTTC.

The V and J genes are TRBV5-4 and TRBJ1-1; D remains ambiguous. The germline V and J ends were trimmed by 0 bases and 4 bases, with 10 bases remaining between them. The CDR3 is 14 amino acids. Germline values: CDR1 SGHNT, CDR2 YYREEE (reference sequence). CDR3 in DNA: TGTGCCAGCAGCTTGGGGGAGCTGAGCACTGAAGCTTTCTTT. Translation gives CASSLGELSTEAFF.

A few counts support this clone. The chain combines TRBV7-9 with TRBJ1-2; D not certain. The CDR3 length is 12 residues. Germline CDR1 is SEHNR and CDR2 is FQNEAQ (reference sequence). The V end was cut by 3 bases, the J end by 8 bases, with 10 bases between. CDR3 nucleotides: TGTGCCAGCAGCTTGTCCGGGGAGGGCTACACCTTC. Encoded protein: CASSLSGEGYTF. Full variable domain (rest looked up from reference TRBV7-9 and TRBJ1-2): DTGVSQNPRHKITKRGQNVTFRCDPISEHNRLYWYRQTLGQGPEFLTYFQNEAQLEKSRLLSDRFSAERPKGSFSTLEIQRTEQGDSAMYLCASSLSGEGYTFGSGTRLTVV.

This chain connects TRBV13 to TRBJ1-1; tentatively, D is TRBD1 (6 bases). This CDR3 spans 13 amino acids. Germline V gene lookup returns CDR1 PRHDT and CDR2 FYEKMQ (reference sequence). V lost 5 bases and J 3 bases, leaving 10 bases between the germline ends. The CDR3 region is CASSLRQDTEAFF. Written as DNA, the CDR3 is TGTGCCAGCAGCCTACGACAGGACACTGAAGCTTTCTTT.

This chain links TRBV5-5 with TRBJ2-7, with D tentatively TRBD1 (6 bases). The CDR3 consists of 12 residues. Trimming stripped 3 bases from V and 3 bases from J, with 7 bases between. Germline V CDR1 and CDR2: SGHKS, YYEKEE (reference sequence). The CDR3 loop reads CASSWDIYEQYF. DNA of the CDR3: TGTGCCAGCAGCTGGGACATCTACGAGCAGTACTTC.

The chain couples TRBV7-3 to TRBJ1-1, with a weak D call TRBD1 (5 bases). This CDR3 is built from 14 residues. Per germline, CDR1 SGHTA and CDR2 FQGTGA. V shed 3 bases and J shed 1 base, with 9 bases lying between them. Here the CDR3 reads CASSFSGENTEAFF. CDR3 DNA: TGTGCCAGCAGCTTTTCGGGGGAGAACACTGAAGCTTTCTTT.

The chain has TRBV7-3 and TRBJ2-1; 7 nucleotides match TRBD2. Looked up from germline, CDR1 is SGHTA and CDR2 is FQGTGA. With 4 bases clipped from V and 3 bases from J, the junction kept 6 bases outside the gene matches. The CDR3 totals 15 residues. CDR3 sequence: CASSSGLDDYNEQFF. In DNA form, the CDR3 reads TGTGCCAGCAGCTCCGGACTAGACGACTACAATGAGCAGTTCTTC.

The V and J genes are TRBV28 and TRBJ2-7; 11 nucleotides align to TRBD2. The CDR3 length is 16 residues. J gave up 3 bases and V 6 bases, and 10 bases lay outside the gene matches. Germline V gene sequence: CDR1 MDHEN, CDR2 SYDVKM. Here the CDR3 reads CASRPRLAGLFYEQYF. The CDR3 nucleotides read TGTGCCAGCAGACCCCGACTAGCGGGACTTTTCTACGAGCAGTACTTC.

The V gene is TRBV10-3, the J gene TRBJ2-1, with 10 bases matching TRBD1. There are 15 residues in the CDR3. Germline loops: CDR1 ENHRY, CDR2 SYGVKD. J lost 5 bases, V lost 2 bases, and 3 bases had no gene match. CDR3 protein: CAISEGQGVNNEQFF. The CDR3 coding sequence is TGTGCCATCAGTGAGGGACAGGGGGTTAACAATGAGCAGTTCTTC.

V is TRBV2 and J is TRBJ1-2, with 8 bases matching TRBD1. The CDR3 extends over 14 amino acids. CDR1 is SNHLY, CDR2 FYNNEI, per germline. V trimming: 6 bases; J trimming: 8 bases; junction bases outside the gene matches: 11. CDR3 nucleotide sequence: TGTGCCAGCAGGACCCTCAGGACAGGGCGGGGCTACACCTTC. The encoded protein is CASRTLRTGRGYTF. Variable domain in full (rest from reference TRBV2 and TRBJ1-2): EPEVTQTPSHQVTQMGQEVILRCVPISNHLYFYWYRQILGQKVEFLVSFYNNEISEKSEIFDDQFSVERPDGSNFTLKIRSTKLEDSAMYFCASRTLRTGRGYTFGSGTRLTVV.

The chain links TRBV7-2 to TRBJ1-2, with D possibly being TRBD1 (5 bases). Trimming cost V 0 bases and J 7 bases, with 12 bases left between them. CDR3 length equals 14 residues. Germline lookup yields CDR1 SGHTA and CDR2 FQGNSA. This CDR3 is CASSLARTQSGYTF. The DNA for the CDR3 is TGTGCCAGCAGCTTAGCTAGGACACAGAGTGGCTACACCTTC.

This clone was found once. J is TRBJ2-1 and V is TRBV6-1, with D possibly matching TRBD2 (5 bases). The germline V gene encodes CDR1 MNHNS and CDR2 SASEGT. CDR3 length: 14 amino acids. V shed 2 bases and J shed 0 bases, with 5 bases lying between them. CDR3 in DNA: TGTGCCAGCAGTGAAACTAGCTCCTACAATGAGCAGTTCTTC. This encodes CASSETSSYNEQFF.

The V gene is TRBV6-1, the J gene TRBJ1-4; D remains ambiguous. This CDR3 has 13 amino acids. Trimming took 7 bases from V and 8 from J, leaving 14 bases between them. The V gene's germline CDR1 is MNHNS and CDR2 SASEGT. The CDR3 bases are TGTGCCAGCACGTTCGGGAGAGAAGAAAAACTGTTTTTT. Its translation: CASTFGREEKLFF.

J is TRBJ1-1 and V is TRBV5-4; D is unclear. V lost 4 bases to trimming and J lost 5 bases, with 12 bases between them. The CDR3 is 13 amino acids. CDR1 and CDR2 from the germline V gene are SGHNT and YYREEE (reference sequence). CDR3 in DNA: TGTGCCAGCAGCATACCTGGCAGGACTGAAGCTTTCTTT. Residues: CASSIPGRTEAFF.

In its sample, this clone was seen once. This chain uses TRBV7-2 with TRBJ1-1; TRBD1 might be the D (6 bases). Looked up from germline, CDR1 is SGHTA and CDR2 is FQGNSA. This CDR3 comprises 12 residues. V was cut by 1 base and J by 9 bases, with 9 bases left in between. CDR3 nucleotides: TGTGCCAGCAGCTTAGACAGGGTAAAAGCTTTCTTT. Protein sequence: CASSLDRVKAFF.

Here the CDR3 reads CASSSAYEQYF. The DNA of the CDR3 is TGTGCCAGCAGCTCGGCCTACGAGCAGTACTTC. The rearrangement links TRBV5-6 to TRBJ2-7; D is unresolved. Trimming cost V 3 bases and J 2 bases, with 3 bases left between them. CDR1 is SGHDT and CDR2 is YYEEEE in the germline V gene. This CDR3 is built from 11 residues.

This clone occurred once. This rearrangement joins TRBV7-6 to TRBJ1-2; a weak D match, TRBD1 (6 bases). This CDR3 has 12 amino acids. Germline V gene sequence: CDR1 SGHVS, CDR2 FNYEAQ. The V end was cut by 8 bases, the J end by 8 bases, with 15 bases between. CDR3 loop: CASRAWGRGYTF. CDR3 sequence (DNA): TGTGCCAGCCGGGCTTGGGGGCGCGGCTACACCTTC. Filled out from reference TRBV7-6 and TRBJ1-2, the complete variable domain reads GAGVSQSPRYKVTKRGQDVALRCDPISGHVSLYWYRQALGQGPEFLTYFNYEAQQDKSGLPNDRFSAERPEGSISTLTIQRTEQRDSAMYRCASRAWGRGYTFGSGTRLTVV.

The V call is TRBV10-3, the J call TRBJ2-1; 12 bases match TRBD2. CDR3 length: 17 residues. V shed 6 bases, J shed 4 bases, and the junction held 10 bases outside the gene matches. Germline assignment: CDR1 ENHRY and CDR2 SYGVKD. CDR3 bases: TGTGCCATCAGAGGACTGGGACTAGCGGGTAAATACAATGAGCAGTTCTTC. Its translation is CAIRGLGLAGKYNEQFF.

This clone showed up just once. V gene TRBV20-1 combines with J gene TRBJ1-1; D remains unclear. The CDR3 spans 10 residues. V lost 3 bases to trimming and J lost 10 bases, with 9 bases between them. CDR1 is DFQATT, CDR2 SNEGSKA, per germline (reference sequence). The CDR3 region has the DNA TGCAGTGCTAGGCCAGAAGTAGCTTTCTTT. Its protein is CSARPEVAFF.

The chain couples TRBV6-1 to TRBJ2-7; 10 bases map to TRBD1. CDR3 length: 13 residues. CDR1 is MNHNS, CDR2 SASEGT, per germline. Trimming at V came to 6 bases and at J to 8 bases, leaving 7 bases not matched to a gene. The CDR3 DNA reads TGTGCCAGCAGGACCGGGACAGGGGCTCAGCAGTACTTC. Protein product: CASRTGTGAQQYF.